Included here is one T cell receptor (beta chain) sequence, with context. What antigen it recognizes has not been identified. No per-base quality is available; no much larger clone lies one base away. The entry originates in a study of monozygotic twins with cystic fibrosis (dated by TCRdb to the early 2020s). About the study as a whole: Barcoded libraries were made from 2.5 to 3 micrograms of fragmented DNA using about 14 PCR cycles. To assess genetic influence on V and J gene usage, the study compared TCR beta repertoires within and across 16 monozygotic twin pairs with cystic fibrosis. Ten female and six male twin pairs, aged roughly 2.0 to 36.4 years (median roughly 9 years) and mostly children and adolescents, were included in the cohort. On the day blood was drawn, the twins' weight-for-height and FEVPerc (FEV1 disease centile) were ranked against those of the 1,060 cohort participants. Data for three of the twin pairs had already been reported earlier in a different context.

The twin pairs came from the European Cystic Fibrosis Twin and Sibling Study Cohort, a cohort that recruited patients from 150 to 200 CF clinics across 14 European countries. Both zygosity and CFTR genotype were checked in-house, and zygosity was tested with multiplex PCR across nine short tandem repeat loci. Peripheral blood was taken from each twin, and clinical parameters were recorded on the day of blood sampling. Phenol/chloroform extraction was used to isolate genomic DNA from peripheral blood cells, and the DNA was then kept in TE buffer at 4 degrees C. Overall study outcomes, separate from this receptor: Nucleotide-identical clonotype sharing was significantly higher within monozygotic CF twin pairs than between unrelated CF individuals (P = 0.000026, Mann-Whitney). The cohort was small, and no association was found between shared CDR3 numbers and age, concordance or disease severity. V gene usage was most similar to the co-twin in 13 of 16 pairs, and J usage was most similar to the co-twin in 8 of 16 pairs, which suggests genetic constraints. Simpson clonality tended to be low (median around 0.0088), which suggests a naive-dominated repertoire, although clonality was higher in the most severely affected patients.

From a lookup of the germline V gene (reference sequence), CDR1 and CDR2 are LNHDA and SQIVND. V and J are trimmed by 5 bases and 4 bases, and the gene matches miss 6 bases of the junction. Taken from cysteine to phenylalanine, the CDR3 has 16 residues. Left in the record is the CDR3 DNA by itself, 48 bases read in frame from the first base. TCR beta CDR3 regions were amplified by multiplex PCR using the immunoSEQ immune profiling system, following the manufacturer's instructions. An Illumina NextSeq system was used for sequencing. Per the source publication's procedure: The immunoSEQ Analyzer platform handled processing of the sequence data, and clonality was calculated by taking the square root of Simpson's index of productive rearrangements. Jensen-Shannon distance served as the measure of similarity in V and J usage, while OLGA was used to compute CDR3 generation probabilities. The researchers looked up shared CDR3 sequences in the immuneACCESS database (August 2020) and in VDJdb (December 2020). In TCRdb, the immuneACCESS table is reduced to in-frame sequences with V and J assigned. These tables do not hold every clone; where another copy was compared, an unresolved V gene accounts for under half, and the others remain unexplained. V and J calls and clone size follow that table, whereas D and trimming were derived from the DNA. This sample holds about 23,000 clones; approximately 90% were observed only once. The ten largest clonotypes hold roughly 0.3% of the sample.

The sequenced sample was blood. The TCR originated in a girl aged 2 to 10 with cystic fibrosis. The V and J segments used are TRBV19 and TRBJ2-2; 11 central nucleotides agree with TRBD1. The sequenced DNA: TGTGCCAGTAGTGTCGGACAGGGGGCGGCCACCGGGGAGCTGTTTTTT. Its amino acids are CASSVGQGAATGELFF.